This paragraph covers one T cell receptor beta chain sequence. Primers for the PCR totalled 60 Vbeta and 13 Jbeta. Authors' analysis steps: Later work found tens of millions of unique TCR beta chains, with about 10 million shared. The table came from immunoSEQ multiplex PCR; TCRdb's copy has only in-frame clones and leaves some out. V, J and clone size were drawn from that table, and D and trimming were deduced from the DNA. There are approximately 150,000 clones in the sample; approximately 79% occur only once, and 1.7% lies in the top ten. The record originates from a study of cytomegalovirus exposure and HLA in healthy donors. Study information: Drawn from HLA-typed donors, approximately 86 million unique TCRs were held in an early data release.

The germline V and J ends were trimmed by 5 bases and 8 bases, with 18 bases remaining between them. Germline loops: CDR1 MNHEY, CDR2 SVGAGI. The length of the CDR3 is 15 residues. The sample consisted of PBMCs. The sequence came from a young woman in good health and CMV-seronegative. V and J are TRBV6-5 and TRBJ1-4, with no clear D. In DNA form, the CDR3 reads TGTGCCAGCAGTACCCGCGGAACCTCTGTGGAAAAACTGTTTTTT. Translated, it gives CASSTRGTSVEKLFF.